This TCR beta chain is from a study of neurological immune-mediated disorders. The study, taken as a whole, reports: The greatest TCR clonal expansion appeared in HTLV-1-associated myelopathy and the smallest, falling below healthy controls, in multiple sclerosis.

This clonotype was counted many times. As yet, its antigen is unknown. There were approximately 1 million CD4+ or CD8+ T cells used in the sorted libraries. Over 180 million TCR-beta sequences (from 15-18 subjects) were yielded by each sequencing run. TCRdb redid the calling of the 5' RACE reads with MiXCR, one entry per CDR3 protein. The repertoire consists of more than 13,000 distinct CDR3 sequences, with approximately 7% occurring once and the leading ten covering around a quarter. CDR1 SQVTM and CDR2 ANQGSEA come from the germline V gene. CDR3 size: 14 residues. Trimming cost V 3 bases and J 4 bases; bases outside gene matches: 6.

The sequencing sample was made of CD8+ T cells from blood. The receptor was derived from a woman aged 40 to 50 in good health. The gene calls are TRBV29-1 and TRBJ2-1, with 7 bases matching TRBD2. The CDR3 coding sequence is TGCAGCGTTGAGGGAGGGCACTTATACAATGAGCAGTTCTTC. It encodes CSVEGGHLYNEQFF.